This TCR beta chain was recovered during a study of T cells after yellow fever vaccination (dated by TCRdb to the late 2010s). With respect to the entire study: Libraries from fractions with low cell numbers were prepared with the SMART-Seq v4 Ultra Low Input RNA kit. To track T-cell clones before and after primary and booster YFV17D yellow fever vaccination, bulk TCR alpha and beta repertoires were sequenced longitudinally. The cohort comprised two healthy male donors, one aged 18 to 30 and one aged 30 to 40 years. Blood was collected at multiple timepoints before and after primary and secondary immunization, and bulk PBMC replicates and cell subsets were isolated.

Overall study results and their limits: A small fraction of clonotypes appeared in both the CD4 and CD8 compartments, likely as a result of convergent recombination. Because abundant contaminating clonotypes from the bulk population could be contained in FACS-sorted repertoires, computational filtering was required. The secondary T-cell response was weaker than the primary response but faster, peaking on day 5 instead of day 15. Only a couple of donors were included in the study, so the extent to which the findings can be generalized is limited. Most clones expanded after primary vaccination (almost 97% of CD4 and approximately 86% of CD8) were re-detected after the booster, suggesting that broad memory maintenance occurred.

Concerning this clonotype itself: The antigen this receptor binds is unknown. No base quality values were provided; no much bigger clone lies one nucleotide off.

Instrument used: Illumina NovaSeq 6000. TCR cDNA was synthesized by 5'RACE template switching, through which a universal primer site and unique molecular identifiers were introduced. Priming for cDNA synthesis came from both the TCR alpha and TCR beta constant segments. Libraries were amplified in two PCR steps, with sample barcodes and sequencing adapters added in the second step. Sequencing of libraries was performed on Illumina HiSeq 2500 (2x100 bp) or NovaSeq (2x150 bp). Processing in the source paper ran as follows. MIGEC handled demultiplexing of reads and collapsing into UMI consensus sequences, while MiXCR performed V(D)J alignment. Vaccine-responding clonotypes were identified with edgeR using replicate PBMC samples, with FDR below 0.01 and a log2 fold change above 5 up to day 15 being required. CD4 or CD8 identity was assigned to each bulk clonotype according to whether the clonotype was present at higher abundance in the sequenced CD4 repertoire or the sequenced CD8 repertoire. TCRdb applied fastp at Q25 and MiXCR to the public reads, then kept only in-frame beta chains. Under each unique CDR3 protein, matching rows form one entry showing the most common genes and DNA. The V and J calls follow TCRdb's processing rather than the paper's. Across this sample there are about 320,000 distinct CDR3 sequences, with 3.5% to 4.5% seen only once. Approximately 20% of the sample rests with the top ten.

Reading the germline V gene (reference sequence) gives CDR1 DFQATT and CDR2 SNEGSKA. V ends up 6 bases short and J 9 bases short, with an unmatched junction base count of 10. Counted from cysteine to phenylalanine, this CDR3 has 15 amino acids. Only the CDR3 part of the read is kept: 45 bases, read in frame from the first base. Sample treatment or condition, as interpreted from the label and publication: live attenuated yellow fever vaccine strain. Two biological replicates of bulk PBMCs were collected at each blood-draw timepoint. PBMCs were isolated from peripheral blood using a standard Ficoll-Paque protocol. TriZol was used to extract RNA from bulk PBMCs, from CD4 and CD8 fractions, and from dextramer-positive and dextramer-negative fractions.

Source: PBMCs, taken 15 days after the yellow fever booster vaccination. The sequence derives from a man between 18 and 29 years old who received the YFV17D yellow fever vaccine. The sequence links TRBV20-1 to TRBJ2-1, with 14 middle bases fitting TRBD2. The nucleotides are TGCAGTGCAACGACTAGCGGGGGGGCAGTTGCTGAGCAGTTCTTC. This is translated as CSATTSGGAVAEQFF.